These 19 T cell receptor beta chains came from one sample sequenced in a study of CD8 T cells in Susac syndrome. Random hexamers were used to reverse transcribe the RNA input (about 0.5 to 1 ug). TCRdb reprocessed the immunoSEQ multiplex PCR reads via MiXCR and lists one record per CDR3 protein. The sample has over 15,000 distinct CDR3 sequences, 90% to 95% seen once. The specimen sequenced was CD8+ T cells from PBMCs. The source of these receptors is a human donor in good health.

The table lists this clonotype with a count of one. The chain employs TRBV13 and TRBJ2-7; D is ambiguous. The V gene's germline CDR1 is PRHDT and CDR2 FYEKMQ (reference sequence). CDR3 length equals 13 residues. The V end was cut by 3 bases, the J end by 4 bases, with 10 bases between. The CDR3 bases are TGTGCCAGCAGCTTCACCTGGGGTTACGAGCAGTACGTC. It yields the protein CASSFTWGYEQYV.

The chain links TRBV21-1 to TRBJ1-1; the table's D call, TRBD1, has no DNA check behind it. TRBV21-1 is a listed pseudogene. The CDR3 is made up of 14 amino acids. The CDR3 nucleotides are TGTGCCATTCTGAAGGACAGGGTAGATAGTGAAGCTTTCTTT. Amino acids: CAILKDRVDSEAFF.

The chain couples TRBV12-3 or TRBV12-4 to TRBJ2-5; 13 bases fit TRBD2. There are 14 residues in the CDR3. The ends lost 5 bases at V and 5 bases at J; junction bases unmatched: 2. The CDR3 region has the DNA TGTGCCAGCAGTGGACTAGCGGGAGTTGAGACCCAGTACTTC. This sequence encodes CASSGLAGVETQYF.

The chain has TRBV28 and TRBJ2-1, with D perhaps TRBD2 (7 bases). Between the trimmed V and J ends, which lost 0 bases and 4 bases, there was a span of 16 bases. Germline CDR1 reads MDHEN; CDR2 reads SYDVKM. The CDR3 contains 17 residues. The CDR3 DNA is TGTGCCAGCAGTTTATGGGGGGAGGGGGTGAATTACAATGAGCAGTTCTTC. It yields the protein CASSLWGEGVNYNEQFF. Full variable domain (missing parts from reference TRBV28 and TRBJ2-1): DVKVTQSSRYLVKRTGEKVFLECVQDMDHENMFWYRQDPGLGLRLIYFSYDVKMKEKGDIPEGYSVSREKKERFSLILESASTNQTSMYLCASSLWGEGVNYNEQFFGPGTRLTVL.

The gene calls are TRBV27 and TRBJ2-2, with a weak D call TRBD2 (6 bases). This CDR3 comprises 16 residues. Germline lookup yields CDR1 MNHEY and CDR2 SMNVEV (reference sequence). Trimming pared 4 bases from V and 6 bases from J, leaving 18 bases between. CDR3 sequence (DNA): TGTGCCAGCAGTTCCTTAGCGGCCCCCGGACCCGGGGAGCTGTTTTTT. Protein: CASSSLAAPGPGELFF.

The CDR3 bases are TGTGCCTGGATAGGGGTGGGGAGCTATGGCTACACCTTC. It encodes CAWIGVGSYGYTF. The chain has TRBV30 and TRBJ1-2; possibly TRBD1 for D (5 bases). Trimming left V 4 bases short and J 4 bases short, with 13 bases between. The CDR3 runs to 13 residues. Germline V gene data show CDR1 as GTSNPN and CDR2 as SVGIG (reference sequence).

The V call is TRBV28, the J call TRBJ2-7; D gene unclear. There are 11 residues in the CDR3. The V gene lost 3 bases and the J gene lost 4 bases, with 4 bases spanning the gap. CDR1 is MDHEN and CDR2 is SYDVKM in the germline V gene. The CDR3 region has the DNA TGTGCCAGCAGTTTCTCGTACGAGCAGTACTTC. Its translation is CASSFSYEQYF.

The chain has TRBV7-3 and TRBJ2-3; no clear D. Trimming shortened V by 5 bases and J by 2 bases, and 11 bases separated the two germline ends. The CDR3 loop spans 14 amino acids. Germline assignment: CDR1 SGHTA and CDR2 FQGTGA. CDR3 sequence reads: CASSPLRHTDTQYF. The CDR3, as DNA: TGTGCCAGCAGCCCCCTCCGCCACACAGATACGCAGTATTTT.

The rearrangement joins TRBV12-3 or TRBV12-4 to TRBJ2-3; perhaps TRBD1 as D (6 bases). Trimming removed 2 bases at V and 2 bases at J, with 8 bases between. The CDR3 is 14 residues long. CDR3 loop: CASSLRDNTDTQYF. In DNA, the CDR3 is TGTGCCAGCAGTTTAAGGGACAACACAGATACGCAGTATTTT.

The chain uses TRBV29-1 and TRBJ2-2; weak D call: TRBD2 (5 bases). This CDR3 is 12 amino acids long. CDR1 is SQVTM, CDR2 ANQGSEA, per germline. V lost 4 bases to trimming and J lost 8 bases, with 11 bases between them. The CDR3 DNA reads TGCAGCGTTGTGCTAGCAACTGGGGAGCTGTTTTTT. Its translation: CSVVLATGELFF.

This clonotype was seen a handful of times. This chain uses TRBV19 with TRBJ2-1; the D is unclear. Trimming removed 8 bases at V and 0 bases at J, with 8 bases between. Per germline, CDR1 LNHDA and CDR2 SQIVND (reference sequence). This CDR3 region has 13 residues. CDR3 DNA sequence: TGTGCCAGTTCACTTGGCTCCTACAATGAGCAGTTCTTC. The encoded protein is CASSLGSYNEQFF.

The chain uses TRBV6-2 or TRBV6-3 and TRBJ2-1; 7 nucleotides match TRBD1. Germline CDR1 MNHEY, CDR2 SVGEGT. This CDR3 is built from 15 residues. V trimming: 7 bases; J trimming: 4 bases; junction bases outside the gene matches: 10. The CDR3, as DNA: TGTGCCAGCACGATAGGGGGCGCTTCTTACAATGAGCAGTTCTTC. This codes for CASTIGGASYNEQFF.

The sample holds one count of this clonotype. The chain recombines TRBV27 with TRBJ2-1; 8 positions agree with TRBD2. The CDR3 runs to 16 residues. The V and J ends lost 5 bases and 6 bases, in that order; junction bases with no gene match: 12. Germline V gives CDR1 MNHEY, CDR2 SMNVEV (reference sequence). This chain's CDR3 is CASSPSGGELLNEQFF. The CDR3 nucleotides are TGTGCCAGCAGTCCCTCGGGGGGGGAATTGCTCAATGAGCAGTTCTTC.

This chain uses TRBV20-1 with TRBJ2-7, with a tentative D call TRBD2 (6 bases). Germline CDR1 and CDR2: DFQATT and SNEGSKA (reference sequence). This CDR3 comprises 16 residues. The V end was cut by 0 bases, the J end by 6 bases, with 21 bases between. CDR3 nucleotides: TGCAGTGCTAGAGACCCCGACTTAGGGGAGGACGGCGAGCAGTACTTC. Protein product: CSARDPDLGEDGEQYF.

The CDR3 spells CASSLKAYEQYF. For the CDR3, the DNA is TGTGCCAGCAGTTTAAAAGCTTACGAGCAGTACTTC. This sequence joins TRBV28 and TRBJ2-7; no clear D gene. Germline V gene sequence: CDR1 MDHEN, CDR2 SYDVKM. Trimming removed 2 bases from V and 4 bases from J, with 6 bases in between. The CDR3 is made up of 12 amino acids.

The chain recombines TRBV24-1 with TRBJ2-3; the match to TRBD1 covers 9 bases. The V segment lost 2 bases and the J segment 2 bases; nucleotides outside the gene matches: 10. The length of the CDR3 is 18 residues. Germline-derived CDR1 and CDR2 are KGHDR and SFDVKD. The CDR3 DNA reads as TGTGCCACCAGTGATTACCAGACAGGGGGAATCTTCACAGATACGCAGTATTTT. Protein sequence: CATSDYQTGGIFTDTQYF.

The chain has TRBV19 and TRBJ2-6; D perhaps matches TRBD1 (5 bases). This CDR3 comprises 15 residues. The V end was cut by 3 bases, the J end by 2 bases, with 8 bases between. Germline CDR1 reads LNHDA; CDR2 reads SQIVND (reference sequence). Here the CDR3 DNA reads TGTGCCAGTAGTATGCAGGGTCCTGGGGCCAACGTCCTGACTTTC. It yields the protein CASSMQGPGANVLTF.

This clonotype was detected only once. The chain combines TRBV4-3 with TRBJ2-1, with 10 bases that match TRBD2. Germline values: CDR1 LGHNA, CDR2 YSLEER. V lost 1 base to trimming and J lost 1 base; unmatched junction nucleotides: 1. The CDR3 is made up of 16 amino acids. CDR3 in amino acids: CASSQGTSGSYNEQFF. CDR3 coding DNA: TGCGCCAGCAGCCAAGGGACTAGCGGTTCCTACAATGAGCAGTTCTTC.

V and J are TRBV16 and TRBJ1-2; TRBD1 agrees at 7 bases. Germline V gene sequence: CDR1 KGHSY, CDR2 FQNENV. The J segment lost 4 bases and the V segment lost 0 bases, leaving 2 bases of the junction unmatched. The CDR3 runs 14 residues. CDR3 sequence: CASSQSTGIYGYTF. The CDR3 DNA is TGTGCCAGCAGCCAATCGACAGGGATCTATGGCTACACCTTC.